This T cell receptor (beta chain) was sequenced in a study of blood T cell repertoires in COVID-19. Data came from immunoSEQ multiplex PCR; TCRdb stores just in-frame clones and leaves some out. The sample carries about 180,000 clones, around 79% recorded once. Germline V gives CDR1 SGHDN, CDR2 FVKESK. This CDR3 is 13 amino acids long. V lost 4 bases and J 9 bases, leaving 16 bases between the germline ends. This TCR came from a woman aged 70-85 years with acute or convalescent COVID-19. This rearrangement joins TRBV14 to TRBJ2-7; D call uncertain. The sample taken for sequencing was peripheral blood. CDR3 amino acids: CASSPAGLGLQYF. The CDR3 region has the DNA TGTGCCAGCAGCCCCGCCGGTCTGGGCCTGCAGTACTTC.